This T cell receptor (beta chain) derives from a study of cytomegalovirus exposure and HLA in healthy donors. Study summary: An earlier analysis found roughly 100 million unique TCR beta sequences from around 180 million T cells.

Overall study findings and caveats: As was reported, the classifier diagnosed cytomegalovirus status with high specificity and sensitivity. Later analysis suggested links between common viral pathogens and several top significant clusters. Productive status was seen about 90% or about 30% of the time for most TCR beta V segments in an earlier analysis.

In the case of this clone: Its antigen remains unknown.

Use of 60 Vbeta and 13 Jbeta primers characterized the PCR. Clones were read by immunoSEQ multiplex PCR, and TCRdb kept only the in-frame ones, dropping some. The repertoire holds about 140,000 clones, 76% seen once, with 1.5% to 2% in the top ten. This CDR3 region has 15 residues. CDR1 and CDR2 from the germline V gene are SGHAT and FQNNGV. The junction had 9 bases not matched to a gene; V was cut back by 4 bases and J by 6 bases. The chain carries TRBV11-2 and TRBJ2-1; TRBD1 matches at 7 bases. The source of this sequence is a man in his forties in good health and CMV-seronegative. The sequenced sample was PBMCs. CDR3 nucleotides: TGTGCCAGCAGCTCTCTACAGGGGACGGGCAATGAGCAGTTCTTC. Protein sequence: CASSSLQGTGNEQFF.